This T cell receptor beta chain appears in the sequencing data of a study of PD-L1 blockade in urothelial cancer. About the study: Males with urothelial cancer arising in the bladder constituted about 90% of the roughly 30 patients. When blood samples were assessed, the median T cell count was 120,000 to 150,000. Analyses used blood from 3 weeks (second dose) and 6 weeks after treatment start.

Assay used: immunoSEQ multiplex PCR; TCRdb lists only in-frame clones, some missing. The repertoire includes fewer than 130,000 clones, roughly 88% of them detected once, and about 2.3% sits in the top ten. Germline V gene data show CDR1 as MGHRA and CDR2 as YSYEKL. V lost 2 bases to trimming and J lost 2 bases, with 13 bases between them. The CDR3 has 16 residues. Locally advanced or metastatic urothelial carcinoma affected the patients. The V gene is TRBV4-1, the J gene TRBJ2-1; D is perhaps TRBD1 (5 bases). Sequencing was performed on PBMCs, taken around atezolizumab (anti-PD-L1) treatment. The sequence was collected from a man aged 50-59 years with urothelial cancer. Written as DNA, the CDR3 is TGCGCCAGCAGCCAACGTCGGCAGGGCGCCTACAATGAGCAGTTCTTC. Translating it yields CASSQRRQGAYNEQFF.